This T cell receptor (beta chain) was observed in a study of technical replicates of blood from a handful of donors. The repertoire was sequenced with immunoSEQ multiplex PCR; TCRdb's copy has only in-frame clones and lacks some. There are about 63,000 clones in the sample; more than 85% occur only once, and about 5.1% lies in the top ten. V dropped 4 bases and J dropped 6; count of bases not matched to a gene: 10. Per germline, CDR1 SGHTA and CDR2 FQGNSA. The CDR3 spans 15 residues. This TCR came from a human donor in good health. Some clones in this sample may be carry-over from other donors' samples. Sequences were obtained from PBMCs. V usage is TRBV7-2 and J usage is TRBJ2-7; 9 positions match TRBD1. The CDR3 sequence: CASSSDRGYPSEQYF. CDR3 nucleotides: TGTGCCAGCAGCTCGGACAGGGGCTACCCTTCCGAGCAGTACTTC.